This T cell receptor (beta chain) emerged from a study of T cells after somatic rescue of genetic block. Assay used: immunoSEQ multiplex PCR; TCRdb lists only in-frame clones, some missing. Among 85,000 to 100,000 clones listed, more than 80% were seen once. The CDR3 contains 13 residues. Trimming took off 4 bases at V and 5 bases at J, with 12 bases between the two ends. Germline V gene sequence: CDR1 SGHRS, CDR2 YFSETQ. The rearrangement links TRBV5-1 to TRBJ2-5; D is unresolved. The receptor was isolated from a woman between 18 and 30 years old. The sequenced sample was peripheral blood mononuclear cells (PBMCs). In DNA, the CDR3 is TGCGCCAGCAGCCTGGCCCTGGGGGAGACCCAGTACTTC. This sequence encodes CASSLALGETQYF.